A selection of T cell receptor beta chains follows, all from one sample in a study of identical twins. From the 5' RACE reads, TCRdb called clonotypes with MiXCR, one entry per CDR3 protein. The data contain 1.5 million to 2 million distinct CDR3 sequences, about 31% of them seen just once; the ten biggest clones take up under 0.35%. The sample was cord blood. These receptors came from a newborn girl in good health. CDR3s include the opening cysteine and the closing phenylalanine or tryptophan. Fields, in order: J gene, D gene, V gene, CDR3 length, clone size, CDR3 DNA, CDR3 protein. D genes are given only for firm matches. Clone size is not always given. Where it is, it says once, few, many or a class for expanded clones.

>TRBJ2-1|TRBD2|TRBV29-1|17|many
TGCAGCGTTTCGTCCCCTACCCTAGCGGGAGGGCCCCATGAGCAGTTCTTC
CSVSSPTLAGGPHEQFF
>TRBJ2-7|.|TRBV10-3|14|.
TGTGCCATCAGTGTTGGCCGACTTAAATACGAGCAGTACTTC
CAISVGRLKYEQYF
>TRBJ2-3|TRBD1|TRBV10-3|16|.
TGTGCCATCAGGAGGGACAGGGGATACTCCACAGATACGCAGTATTTT
CAIRRDRGYSTDTQYF
>TRBJ1-3|.|TRBV7-2|15|.
TGTGCCAGCAGCTTTAGGGGAAGGGGTGGAAACACCATATATTTT
CASSFRGRGGNTIYF
>TRBJ1-2|.|TRBV20-1|11|.
TGCAGTGCTAGACTAGGGTTTGGCTACACCTTC
CSARLGFGYTF
>TRBJ1-2|TRBD1|TRBV12-3/TRBV12-4|14|.
TGTGCCAGCAGTTTAGGGGGACAGGGGAGGGGCTACACCTTC
CASSLGGQGRGYTF
>TRBJ2-3|TRBD2|TRBV18|16|few
TGTGCCAGCTCACCTACCACCGGGACTATCACAGATACGCAGTATTTT
CASSPTTGTITDTQYF
>TRBJ1-1|.|TRBV10-3|15|few
TGTGCCATCAGCGATCAGGGAAGAGGGTCTACTGAAGCTTTCTTT
CAISDQGRGSTEAFF
>TRBJ1-1|.|TRBV29-1|12|.
TGCAGCGTTGTGGCGATAAACACTGAAGCTTTCTTT
CSVVAINTEAFF
>TRBJ2-3|.|TRBV20-1|17|.
TGCAGTGCTAGAGATCTGTCGGCCAGCGGTGGGACAGATACGCAGTATTTT
CSARDLSASGGTDTQYF
>TRBJ2-1|TRBD2|TRBV3-1|16|.
TGTGCCAGCAGCCAAGCGACTAGCGGGGGGTACAATGAGCAGTTCTTC
CASSQATSGGYNEQFF
>TRBJ1-5|.|TRBV4-1|15|.
TGCGCCAGCAGCCAAGTCACAGGGTCTCGTCAGCCCCAGCATTTT
CASSQVTGSRQPQHF
>TRBJ1-5|.|TRBV28|15|.
TGTGCCAGCAGTTTATCGAACGGGGTTGGCCAGCCCCAGCATTTT
CASSLSNGVGQPQHF
>TRBJ1-6|.|TRBV20-1|15|.
TGCAGTGCCCGACAGGCGAGCTCCTATAATTCACCCCTCCACTTT
CSARQASSYNSPLHF
>TRBJ2-7|.|TRBV28|14|few
TGTGCCAGCAGTTTAAGTCCGAGATACTACGAGCAGTACTTC
CASSLSPRYYEQYF
>TRBJ2-3|.|TRBV6-6|14|few
TGTGCCAGCAGTTCCCAGGGACTCACAGATACGCAGTATTTT
CASSSQGLTDTQYF
>TRBJ1-2|TRBD1|TRBV28|15|few
TGTGCCAGCAGTTTCGGACAGGGCTGGAACTATGGCTACACCTTC
CASSFGQGWNYGYTF
>TRBJ2-7|TRBD2|TRBV5-1|14|many
TGCGCCAGCAGCTTGGCGGGGAGGGTCTACGAGCAGTACTTC
CASSLAGRVYEQYF
>TRBJ1-2|.|TRBV27|17|few
TGTGCCAGCAGTCCCTTGTCTAGGGGGGGCTCAAACTATGGCTACACCTTC
CASSPLSRGGSNYGYTF
>TRBJ1-1|.|TRBV20-1|12|.
TGCAGTGCTAGAGGGGGTCACACTGAAGCTTTCTTT
CSARGGHTEAFF
>TRBJ2-7|.|TRBV11-2|15|few
TGTGCCAGCAGCTTCGGACTTGTCTTCTCCTACGAGCAGTACTTC
CASSFGLVFSYEQYF
>TRBJ2-7|TRBD1|TRBV20-1|16|.
TGCAGTGCTAGGTATTTTGACGGGACAGGCCGCTACGAGCAGTACTTC
CSARYFDGTGRYEQYF
>TRBJ1-1|.|TRBV28|11|.
TGTGCCAGCAGCGCAGCTTCAGGGGCTTTCTTT
CASSAASGAFF
>TRBJ2-3|.|TRBV29-1|13|many
TGCAGCCCGGGATCGAGCGGCTCAGATACGCAGTATTTT
CSPGSSGSDTQYF
>TRBJ2-7|TRBD2|TRBV12-3/TRBV12-4|14|many
TGTGCCAGCAGTTGGGGACTAGCGGGAAACGAGCAGTACTTC
CASSWGLAGNEQYF
>TRBJ2-5|.|TRBV6-2/TRBV6-3|13|few
TGTGCCAGCCGTGACAGCGTGGGGGAGACCCAGTACTTC
CASRDSVGETQYF
>TRBJ1-1|.|TRBV20-1|13|.
TGCAGTGTTAGAGTGGGGCAGGACACTGAAGCTTTCTTT
CSVRVGQDTEAFF
>TRBJ1-2|.|TRBV12-3/TRBV12-4|13|.
TGTGCCAGCCGGGGGTGCGAGGAATGCGGCTACACCTTC
CASRGCEECGYTF
>TRBJ1-5|.|TRBV7-9|13|.
TGTGCCAGCAGCGACAATCCCAATCAGCCCCAGCATTTT
CASSDNPNQPQHF
>TRBJ2-2|TRBD2|TRBV5-1|15|few
TGCGCCAGCACCCCAACTAGCGGGAGGACCGGGGAGCTGTTTTTT
CASTPTSGRTGELFF
>TRBJ1-6|.|TRBV10-3|13|.
TGTGCCAACAGGGCCAACTATAATTCACCCCTCCACTTT
CANRANYNSPLHF
>TRBJ2-7|TRBD1|TRBV6-5|15|few
TGTGCCAGCAGACACGGACAGGGGACTCTCTACGAGCAGTACTTC
CASRHGQGTLYEQYF
>TRBJ2-1|.|TRBV9|14|.
TGTGCCAGCAGCCAGGGGACATTGACCAATGAGCAGTTCTTC
CASSQGTLTNEQFF
>TRBJ1-4|.|TRBV7-9|15|.
TGTGCCAGCAGCCCCAGCGGCCGGGGGTATGAAAAACTGTCTTTT
CASSPSGRGYEKLSF
>TRBJ2-3|.|TRBV29-1|12|.
TGCAGCGTTGTCTTGCTCACAGATACGCAGTATTTT
CSVVLLTDTQYF
>TRBJ1-1|TRBD1|TRBV11-1|15|.
TGTGCCAGCAGCTCGCGACAGGGGGCGGTCACTGAAGCTTTCTTT
CASSSRQGAVTEAFF
>TRBJ1-6|TRBD1|TRBV28|15|.
TGTGCCAGCAGTAACAGGGGGACCTATAATTCACCCCTCCACTTT
CASSNRGTYNSPLHF
>TRBJ1-1|.|TRBV29-1|13|.
TGCAGCGTTGTTTCTGTCATGAACACTGAAGCTTTCTTT
CSVVSVMNTEAFF
>TRBJ2-7|.|TRBV9|16|few
TGTGCCAGCAGCGTAGCTCAGCAGACAGGAGACTACGAGCAGTACTTC
CASSVAQQTGDYEQYF
>TRBJ1-6|TRBD1|TRBV3-1|15|.
TGTGCCAGCAGCCAAGAAGACAGGGTCAATTCACCCCCCCACTTT
CASSQEDRVNSPPHF
>TRBJ2-3|TRBD2|TRBV20-1|15|.
TGCAGTGCTAGAGGCAAGCGGGGGTGCACAGATACGCAGTATTTT
CSARGKRGCTDTQYF
>TRBJ2-3|.|TRBV20-1|15|.
TGCAGTGCTAGAGGCATCGGTTCCAGCACAGATACGCAGTATTTT
CSARGIGSSTDTQYF
>TRBJ1-5|.|TRBV4-1|14|few
TGCGCCAGCACCTCAGGGCTAGGCAATCAGCCCCAGCATTTT
CASTSGLGNQPQHF
>TRBJ2-5|.|TRBV20-1|15|.
TGCAGTGCCACCGGGACCCCCGGCGGACAAGAGACCCAGTACTTC
CSATGTPGGQETQYF
>TRBJ2-3|TRBD2|TRBV12-5|16|.
TGTGCTAGTGGTTCGGACCGCGGGGGGACCACAGATACGCAGTATTTT
CASGSDRGGTTDTQYF
>TRBJ2-1|.|TRBV7-6|15|.
TGTGCCAGCAGCACGAGCGGAGGGACTTACAATGAGCAGTTCTTC
CASSTSGGTYNEQFF
>TRBJ1-1|.|TRBV20-1|12|.
TGCAGTGCTAGAAGGATTTCCACTGAAGCTTTCTTT
CSARRISTEAFF
>TRBJ2-1|.|TRBV20-1|15|.
TGCAGTGCTAGAGATTCCGGGGGAGGAGGGAATGAGCAGTTCTTC
CSARDSGGGGNEQFF
>TRBJ2-5|.|TRBV6-2/TRBV6-3|13|.
TGTGCCAGCAGCCCCTATTGGGCGGAAGAGCAGTACTTC
CASSPYWAEEQYF
>TRBJ1-6|.|TRBV6-1|16|.
TGTGCCAGCAGTGAGCACAGGCTTAAGGCAAACTCACCCCTCCACTTT
CASSEHRLKANSPLHF
>TRBJ2-3|.|TRBV6-6|16|.
TGTGCCAGCAGCCCTGCCGGGGGGCCCTACACAGATACGCAGTATTTT
CASSPAGGPYTDTQYF
>TRBJ1-4|.|TRBV20-1|14|once
TGCAGTGCGCTCCGGGACGGGGTGGGGGAAAAACTGTTTTTT
CSALRDGVGEKLFF
>TRBJ2-7|.|TRBV11-1|14|many
TGTGCCAGCAGCTCCCGGGACCCTTCCTACGAGCAGTACTTC
CASSSRDPSYEQYF